Here is one TCR beta chain with its context. Per the germline V gene, CDR1 is SGHNT and CDR2 is YENEEA. Trimming cost V 1 base and J 2 bases; bases outside gene matches: 0. CDR3 length: 16 amino acids. These data originate in a study of blood T cell repertoires in COVID-19. Across the study: Material from acute and convalescent COVID-19 was sourced from the United States, Italy and Spain.

The authors' processing: Nucleated cell counts were estimated from reference gene primer amplification. TCRdb keeps only in-frame clones here, not all; method: immunoSEQ multiplex PCR. The V and J calls and clone size are taken from that table; D and trimming were inferred from the DNA. This table holds about 200,000 clones, roughly 86% found once. Source material: peripheral blood. The origin of this receptor is a man in his sixties with acute or convalescent COVID-19. The chain uses TRBV11-3 and TRBJ2-6, with TRBD1 matching 9 bases. The CDR3 protein is CASSLGTGAGANVLTF. CDR3 sequence (DNA): TGTGCCAGCAGCTTAGGGACAGGGGCTGGGGCCAACGTCCTGACTTTC.